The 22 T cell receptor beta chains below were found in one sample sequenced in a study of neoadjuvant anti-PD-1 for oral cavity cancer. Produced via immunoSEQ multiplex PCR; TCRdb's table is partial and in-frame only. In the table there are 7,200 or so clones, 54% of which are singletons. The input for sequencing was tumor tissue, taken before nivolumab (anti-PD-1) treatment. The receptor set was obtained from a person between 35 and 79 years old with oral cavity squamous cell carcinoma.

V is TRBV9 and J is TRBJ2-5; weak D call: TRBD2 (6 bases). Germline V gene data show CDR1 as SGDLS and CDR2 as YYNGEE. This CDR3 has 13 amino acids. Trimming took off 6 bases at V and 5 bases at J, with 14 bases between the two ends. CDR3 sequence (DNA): TGTGCCAGCACCCCCGGGGGTACGGAGACCCAGTACTTC. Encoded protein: CASTPGGTETQYF.

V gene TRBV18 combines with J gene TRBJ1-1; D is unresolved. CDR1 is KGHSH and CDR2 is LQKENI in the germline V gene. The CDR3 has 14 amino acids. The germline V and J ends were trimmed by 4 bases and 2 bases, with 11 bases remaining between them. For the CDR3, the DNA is TGTGCCAGCTCACGTCGGCCCGCCAACACTGAAGCTTTCTTT. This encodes CASSRRPANTEAFF.

As DNA, the CDR3 is TGTGCCAGCAGTTACTCGAAGCTAGCCAGGGAGACCCAGTACTTC. This codes for CASSYSKLARETQYF. This chain uses TRBV6-6 with TRBJ2-5, with D perhaps TRBD2 (5 bases). Germline CDR1 MNHNY, CDR2 SVGAGI (reference sequence). V was clipped by 0 bases and J by 5 bases, with 13 bases between them. This CDR3 is built from 15 residues.

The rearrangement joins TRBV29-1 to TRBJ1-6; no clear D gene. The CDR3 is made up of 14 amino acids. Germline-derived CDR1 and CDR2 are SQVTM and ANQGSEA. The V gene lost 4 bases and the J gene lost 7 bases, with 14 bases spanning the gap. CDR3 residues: CSVGSTDSNSPLHF. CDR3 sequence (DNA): TGCAGCGTTGGCTCGACGGACTCAAATTCACCCCTCCACTTT.

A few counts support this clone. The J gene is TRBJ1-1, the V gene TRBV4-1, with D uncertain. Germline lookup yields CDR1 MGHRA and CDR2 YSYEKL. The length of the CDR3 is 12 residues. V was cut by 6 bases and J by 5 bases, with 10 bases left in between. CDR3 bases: TGCGCCAGCAGTCTTCTGGGGACTGAAGCTTTCTTT. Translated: CASSLLGTEAFF.

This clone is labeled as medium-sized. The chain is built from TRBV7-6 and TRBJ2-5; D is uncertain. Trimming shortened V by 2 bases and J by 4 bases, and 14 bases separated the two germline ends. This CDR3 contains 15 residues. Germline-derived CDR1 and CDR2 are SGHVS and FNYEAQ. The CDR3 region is CASSLRTTTGETQYF. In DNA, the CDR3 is TGTGCCAGCAGCTTAAGGACCACCACGGGAGAGACCCAGTACTTC.

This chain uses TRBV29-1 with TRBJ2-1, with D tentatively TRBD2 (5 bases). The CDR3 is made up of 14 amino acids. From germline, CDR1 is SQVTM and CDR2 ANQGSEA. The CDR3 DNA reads TGCAGTTTACCGGGGAACGGGTCCTACAATGAGCAGTTCTTC. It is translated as CSLPGNGSYNEQFF.

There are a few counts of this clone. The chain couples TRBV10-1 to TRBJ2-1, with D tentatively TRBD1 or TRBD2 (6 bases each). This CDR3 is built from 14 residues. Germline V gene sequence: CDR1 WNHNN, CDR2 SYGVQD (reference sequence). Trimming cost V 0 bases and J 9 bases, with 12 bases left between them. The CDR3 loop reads CASSESGSRGEQFF. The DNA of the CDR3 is TGCGCCAGCAGTGAGTCCGGGAGCAGGGGTGAGCAGTTCTTC.

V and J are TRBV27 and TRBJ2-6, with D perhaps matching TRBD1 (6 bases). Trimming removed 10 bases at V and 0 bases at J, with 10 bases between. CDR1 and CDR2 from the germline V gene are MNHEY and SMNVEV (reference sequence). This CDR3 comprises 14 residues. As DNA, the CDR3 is TGTGCCACCGGACAGCTCTCTGGGGCCAACGTCCTGACTTTC. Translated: CATGQLSGANVLTF.

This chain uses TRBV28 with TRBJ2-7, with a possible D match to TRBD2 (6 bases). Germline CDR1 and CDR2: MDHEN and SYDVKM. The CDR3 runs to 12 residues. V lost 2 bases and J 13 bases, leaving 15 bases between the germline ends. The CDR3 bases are TGTGCCAGCAGTTTAGGGCTAGCGAGCAACTACTTC. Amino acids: CASSLGLASNYF.

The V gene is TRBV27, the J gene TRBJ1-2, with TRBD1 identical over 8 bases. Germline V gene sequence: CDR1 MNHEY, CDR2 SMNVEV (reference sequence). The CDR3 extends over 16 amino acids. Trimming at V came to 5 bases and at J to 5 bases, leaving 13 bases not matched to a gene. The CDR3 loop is CASSITTAGGQYGYTF. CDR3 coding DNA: TGTGCCAGCAGTATAACCACTGCAGGGGGCCAGTATGGCTACACCTTC.

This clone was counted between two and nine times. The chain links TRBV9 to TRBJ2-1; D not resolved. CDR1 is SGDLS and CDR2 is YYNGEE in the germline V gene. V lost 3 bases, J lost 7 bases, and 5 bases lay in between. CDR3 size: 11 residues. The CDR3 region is CASSGANEQFF. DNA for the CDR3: TGTGCCAGCAGCGGGGCGAATGAGCAGTTCTTC.

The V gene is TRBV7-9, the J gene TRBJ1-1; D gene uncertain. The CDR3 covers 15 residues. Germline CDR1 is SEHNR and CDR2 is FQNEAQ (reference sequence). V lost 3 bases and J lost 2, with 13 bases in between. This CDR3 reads CASSFPRQINTEAFF. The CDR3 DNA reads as TGTGCCAGCAGCTTTCCCCGGCAGATCAACACTGAAGCTTTCTTT.

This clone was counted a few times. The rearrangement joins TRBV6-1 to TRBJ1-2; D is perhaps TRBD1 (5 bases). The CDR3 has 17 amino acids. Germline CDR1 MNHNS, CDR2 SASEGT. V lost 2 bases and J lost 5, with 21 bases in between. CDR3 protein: CASSELLGAGGRYGYTF. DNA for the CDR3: TGTGCCAGCAGTGAACTTTTAGGGGCGGGAGGGAGGTATGGCTACACCTTC.

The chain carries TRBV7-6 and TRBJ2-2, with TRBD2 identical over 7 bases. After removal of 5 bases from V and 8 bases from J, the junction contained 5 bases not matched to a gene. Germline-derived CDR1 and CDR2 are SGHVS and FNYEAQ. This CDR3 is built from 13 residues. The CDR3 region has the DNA TGTGCCAGCAGCCCAACTAGCGATGGGGAGCTGTTTTTT. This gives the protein CASSPTSDGELFF.

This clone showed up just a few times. CDR3 nucleotide sequence: TGTGCCAGCAGCCTGACGGGCCTGAATCAGCCCCAGCATTTT. It encodes CASSLTGLNQPQHF. The chain uses TRBV6-1 and TRBJ1-5; unclear D gene. Trimming took off 6 bases at V and 4 bases at J, with 13 bases between the two ends. The CDR3 spans 14 residues. Germline CDR1 and CDR2: MNHNS and SASEGT.

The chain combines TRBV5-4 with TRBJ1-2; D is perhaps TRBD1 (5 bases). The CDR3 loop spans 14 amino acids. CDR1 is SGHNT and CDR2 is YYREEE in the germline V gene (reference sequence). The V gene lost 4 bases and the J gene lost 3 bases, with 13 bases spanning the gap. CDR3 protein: CASSLEGTDYGYTF. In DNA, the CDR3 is TGTGCCAGCAGCCTCGAGGGGACGGACTATGGCTACACCTTC.

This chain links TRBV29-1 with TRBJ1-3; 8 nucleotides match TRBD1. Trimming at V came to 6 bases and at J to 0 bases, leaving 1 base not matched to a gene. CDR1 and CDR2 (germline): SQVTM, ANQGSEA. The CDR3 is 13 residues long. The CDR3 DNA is TGCAGCGTGGGGACAGGCTCTGGAAACACCATATATTTT. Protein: CSVGTGSGNTIYF.

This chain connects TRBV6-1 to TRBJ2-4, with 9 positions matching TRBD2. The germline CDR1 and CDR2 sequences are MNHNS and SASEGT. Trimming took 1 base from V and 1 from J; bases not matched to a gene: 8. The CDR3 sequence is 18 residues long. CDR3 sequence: CASSEGPAGGVAKNIQYF. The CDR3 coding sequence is TGTGCCAGCAGTGAAGGGCCAGCGGGGGGTGTCGCCAAAAACATTCAGTACTTC.

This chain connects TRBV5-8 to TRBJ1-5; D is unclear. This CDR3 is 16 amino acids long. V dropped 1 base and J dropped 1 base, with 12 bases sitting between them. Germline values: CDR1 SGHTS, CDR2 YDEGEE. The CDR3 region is CASSLWPQGSNQPQHF. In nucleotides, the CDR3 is TGTGCCAGCAGCTTGTGGCCCCAAGGGAGCAATCAGCCCCAGCATTTT.

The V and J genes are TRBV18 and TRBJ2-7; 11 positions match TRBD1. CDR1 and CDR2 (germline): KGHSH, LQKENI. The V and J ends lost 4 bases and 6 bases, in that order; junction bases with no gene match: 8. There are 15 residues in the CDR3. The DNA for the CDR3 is TGTGCCAGCTCACAGCCGGGACAGGGGGTTTTCGAGCAGTACTTC. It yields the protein CASSQPGQGVFEQYF.

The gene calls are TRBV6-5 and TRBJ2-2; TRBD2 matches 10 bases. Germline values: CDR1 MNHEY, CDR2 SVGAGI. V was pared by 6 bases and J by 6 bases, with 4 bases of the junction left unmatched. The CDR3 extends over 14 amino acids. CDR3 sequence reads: CASRATSGAGELFF. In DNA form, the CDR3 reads TGTGCCAGCAGGGCAACTAGCGGGGCCGGGGAGCTGTTTTTT.